The 25 T cell receptor beta chains below come from one sample, sequenced in a study of tumor-infiltrating lymphocytes in primary liver carcinoma listed by TCRdb under 2017. Reads for this sample came from an Illumina HiSeq 2500. TCRbeta-specific cDNA was reverse-transcribed from approximately 500 ng total RNA using a constant-region primer and ProtoScript II reverse transcriptase. Three nested multiplex PCR rounds, following a slightly modified ARM-PCR procedure, were used to build the TCRbeta libraries. The first two PCR rounds used multiplex TRBV1-TRBV30 forward primers with a Cbeta reverse primer, each for about 11 cycles. The raw public data were reprocessed by TCRdb itself: fastp quality trimming at Q25, MiXCR clonotype calling, in-frame beta chains only. Every CDR3 protein is listed once, alongside the most common genes and DNA of its rows. This sample is represented by 320,000 or so distinct CDR3 sequences; approximately 65% of them were singletons. The ten largest account for roughly 9% of the sample.

RNA from unsorted whole blood was extracted with TRIzol reagent, and germline DNA was obtained with the DNeasy Blood & Tissue kit. Sequencing was performed on peripheral blood. Receptors originate from a man aged 35 to 55 with primary liver carcinoma and hepatitis B virus infection.

In regard to this clonotype: This may be a read error, as it is one base from a much larger clone. The gene calls are TRBV6-2 or TRBV6-3 and TRBJ2-7, with TRBD1 matching over 7 bases. Per germline, CDR1 MNHEY and CDR2 SVGEGT. With V trimmed by 5 bases and J by 7 bases, 8 bases remained unmatched. The CDR3 is made up of 13 amino acids. Here the CDR3 reads CASSHGPQGEQYF. The DNA for the CDR3 is TGTGCCAGCAGTCACGGGCCACAGGGGGAGCAGTACTTC.

The V and J genes are TRBV30 and TRBJ2-1; D is undetermined. Between the trimmed V and J ends, which lost 3 bases and 0 bases, there was a span of 15 bases. The length of the CDR3 is 16 residues. Germline lookup yields CDR1 GTSNPN and CDR2 SVGIG (reference sequence). CDR3: CAWSDVHKSSYNEQFF. DNA of the CDR3: TGTGCCTGGAGCGACGTACATAAATCCTCCTACAATGAGCAGTTCTTC.

CDR3 amino acids: CSARVSGLAGADSSYNEQFF. The CDR3 DNA reads TGCAGTGCTAGAGTATCAGGACTAGCGGGAGCCGATAGCTCCTACAATGAGCAGTTCTTC. The chain joins TRBV20-1 to TRBJ2-1, with 13 bases matching TRBD2. The germline CDR1 and CDR2 sequences are DFQATT and SNEGSKA (reference sequence). Trimming removed 1 base from V and 0 bases from J; junction bases left unmatched: 12. The CDR3 contains 20 residues.

As to this clonotype: A much more abundant neighbour one base away suggests this may be a read error. This chain uses TRBV14 with TRBJ1-4, with D maybe TRBD1 (5 bases). Germline values: CDR1 SGHDN, CDR2 FVKESK. The CDR3 runs to 14 residues. V dropped 3 bases and J dropped 12 bases, with 17 bases sitting between them. This CDR3 reads CASSQGRRREELFF. Here the CDR3 DNA reads TGTGCCAGCAGCCAGGGGCGTCGGCGAGAAGAACTGTTTTTT. The entire variable domain, with the rest obtained from reference TRBV14 and TRBJ1-4, is as follows: EAGVTQFPSHSVIEKGQTVTLRCDPISGHDNLYWYRRVMGKEIKFLLHFVKESKQDESGMPNNRFLAERTGGTYSTLKVQPAELEDSGVYFCASSQGRRREELFFGSGTQLSVL.

This clonotype showed up just a few times. This chain uses TRBV12-3 or TRBV12-4 with TRBJ2-7; D remains ambiguous. V was clipped by 3 bases and J by 4 bases, with 13 bases between them. The CDR3 totals 14 residues. Here the CDR3 DNA reads TGTGCCAGCAGTTTCGGCCTTCTTCAGTACGAGCAGTACTTC. Translation gives CASSFGLLQYEQYF.

This chain links TRBV11-3 with TRBJ2-3; D might be TRBD2 (5 bases). The CDR3 is 15 residues long. From germline, CDR1 is SGHNT and CDR2 YENEEA. The CDR3 is CVNSWRGGRTDTQYF. For the CDR3, the DNA is TGTGTCAACAGCTGGCGTGGCGGGCGCACAGATACGCAGTATTTT.

Details on this clonotype: The final CDR3 position lacks the conserved phenylalanine or tryptophan, pointing to a likely read error. The chain employs TRBV4-3 and TRBJ2-7; maybe TRBD1 (6 bases). The CDR3 runs to 14 residues. CDR1 is LGHNA, CDR2 YSLEER, per germline. The CDR3 bases are TGCGCCTGCAGCCCGAAGACAGGTACCTACGAGCAGTACCTC. Protein sequence: CACSPKTGTYEQYL.

The chain recombines TRBV30 with TRBJ2-3; 8 nucleotides match TRBD2. Germline trimming cut 4 bases from V and 0 bases from J; bases unmatched to any gene: 6. Germline V lookup: CDR1 GTSNPN, CDR2 SVGIG (reference sequence). This CDR3 is built from 15 residues. Written as DNA, the CDR3 is TGTGCCTGGAATCCACTAGCGGCTAGCACAGATACGCAGTATTTT. This sequence encodes CAWNPLAASTDTQYF.

The chain combines TRBV12-5 with TRBJ2-2; a weak D match, TRBD2 (6 bases). The CDR3 has 16 amino acids. Trimming took 0 bases from V and 6 from J, leaving 14 bases between them. Germline CDR1 is LGHNT and CDR2 is FRNRAP. The CDR3 DNA reads as TGTGCTAGTGGTTTGGTAGTGGGAGGCGCTCCCGGGGAGCTGTTTTTT. Protein: CASGLVVGGAPGELFF.

This clonotype occurred many times. V gene TRBV4-1 combines with J gene TRBJ2-7; either TRBD1 or TRBD2 may fit D (5 bases each). The CDR3 extends over 15 amino acids. Germline values: CDR1 MGHRA, CDR2 YSYEKL. Deletions cut 4 bases from V and 4 bases from J, with 17 bases between. In DNA, the CDR3 is TGCGCCAGCAGCCTAATCGCAGGGAGTCGGTACGAGCAGTACTTC. Translation: CASSLIAGSRYEQYF.

Regarding this clonotype: A much larger clonotype is one base distant, so this may be a read error. This chain joins TRBV7-8 and TRBJ2-1; D call uncertain. The CDR3 contains 15 residues. The V end lost 2 bases, the J end lost 6 bases, and 14 bases lay between the germline ends. Germline V gene data show CDR1 as SGHVS and CDR2 as FQNEAQ. CDR3 protein: CASSLSDQPGNEQFF. CDR3 nucleotide sequence: TGTGCCAGCAGCTTATCGGACCAGCCGGGCAATGAGCAGTTCTTC. The full variable domain, rest sourced from reference TRBV7-8 and TRBJ2-1, is GAGVSQSPRYKVAKRGQDVALRCDPISGHVSLFWYQQALGQGPEFLTYFQNEAQLDKSGLPSDRFFAERPEGSVSTLKIQRTQQEDSAVYLCASSLSDQPGNEQFFGPGTRLTVL.

The chain combines TRBV6-2 or TRBV6-3 with TRBJ2-3; D tentatively fits TRBD1 or TRBD2 (5 bases each). CDR3 length: 15 residues. Germline V lookup: CDR1 MNHEY, CDR2 SVGEGT. V lost 2 bases and J 4 bases, leaving 13 bases between the germline ends. The CDR3 region is CASSYGTPNSDTQYF. CDR3 bases: TGTGCCAGCAGTTACGGGACCCCCAACTCAGATACGCAGTATTTT.

Concerning this clonotype itself: This could be a read error, since a much larger clone is one nucleotide away. This chain uses TRBV6-5 with TRBJ2-1; TRBD2 matches 10 bases. V gave up 4 bases and J gave up 6 bases; unmatched junction bases: 6. Germline CDR1 MNHEY, CDR2 SVGAGI. The CDR3 extends over 15 amino acids. This CDR3 reads CASSSGTSVLNEQFF. The CDR3 DNA sequence: TGTGCCAGCAGTTCCGGGACTAGCGTGCTCAATGAGCAGTTCTTC.

This clonotype was picked up a small number of times. This chain connects TRBV5-1 to TRBJ2-1; 11 bases fit TRBD2. Trimming took 0 bases from V and 10 from J; bases not matched to a gene: 6. Looked up from germline, CDR1 is SGHRS and CDR2 is YFSETQ. The CDR3 extends over 15 amino acids. The CDR3 DNA sequence: TGCGCCAGCAGCTTGGACCCTAGCGGGAGGCCAGAGCAGTTCTTC. Amino acids: CASSLDPSGRPEQFF.

The CDR3 here is CASSITRCETQYF. The CDR3 DNA reads as TGTGCCAGCAGCATAACTAGGTGTGAGACCCAGTACTTC. This chain joins TRBV11-2 and TRBJ2-5; perhaps TRBD2 as D (5 bases). The CDR3 extends over 13 amino acids. Germline V lookup: CDR1 SGHAT, CDR2 FQNNGV. V shed 5 bases and J shed 5 bases, with 12 bases lying between them.

In the case of this clonotype: A much larger clone lies a single base off, so this may be a read error. The chain employs TRBV6-1 and TRBJ1-1; tentatively, D is TRBD1 (5 bases). CDR1 and CDR2 from the germline V gene are MNHNS and SASEGT. The CDR3 has 14 amino acids. The chain's CDR3 is CDSSPDSANTEAFF. The CDR3 DNA reads TGTGACAGCAGTCCCGACAGCGCTAACACTGAAGCTTTCTTT.

This clonotype is a singleton in its sample. Sequence at one end of the junction differs from germline and may be a read error. V usage is TRBV11-2 and J usage is TRBJ1-1; no clear D. The CDR3 contains 11 residues. Germline V gene data show CDR1 as SGHAT and CDR2 as FQNNGV. This CDR3 is CVSSPFAVAFF. The CDR3 DNA sequence: TGTGTCAGCAGCCCATTCGCTGTAGCTTTCTTT. The variable domain in full, with the rest retrieved from reference TRBV11-2 and TRBJ1-1, is EAGVAQSPRYKIIEKRQSVAFWCNPISGHATLYWYQQILGQGPKLLIQFQNNGVVDDSQLPKDRFSAERLKGVDSTLKIQPAKLEDSAVYLCVSSPFAVAFFGQGTRLTVV.

Only a few counts were recorded for this clonotype. This rearrangement joins TRBV5-1 to TRBJ2-5, with a tentative D call TRBD2 (6 bases). The germline CDR1 and CDR2 sequences are SGHRS and YFSETQ. Trimming pared 0 bases from V and 3 bases from J, leaving 15 bases between. The CDR3 is made up of 16 amino acids. CDR3 nucleotides: TGCGCCAGCAGCTTGGCGATTAGGGGAGGAAAAGAGACCCAGTACTTC. Protein: CASSLAIRGGKETQYF.

The chain uses TRBV6-5 and TRBJ1-4, with TRBD1 as a possible D gene (5 bases). Germline values: CDR1 MNHEY, CDR2 SVGAGI. The CDR3 contains 14 residues. V was pared by 5 bases and J by 4 bases, with 11 bases between. CDR3 region: CASSTRGNNEKLFF. The CDR3 nucleotides are TGTGCCAGCAGTACCCGGGGCAATAATGAAAAACTGTTTTTT.

On this clonotype itself: A read error may be the cause here, since a much bigger clone is one base away. The gene calls are TRBV6-6 and TRBJ2-7; possibly TRBD2 for D (6 bases). The CDR3 is made up of 13 amino acids. Germline-derived CDR1 and CDR2 are MNHNY and SVGAGI (reference sequence). CDR3 region: CVSSRGSGDEQYF. The CDR3 DNA sequence: TGTGTCAGCAGCCGCGGATCGGGGGACGAGCAGTACTTC.

Notes on this clonotype: The junction departs from the called germline gene at one end, perhaps through a read error. The chain has TRBV20-1 and TRBJ2-1; no clear D gene. The CDR3 covers 12 residues. The germline V gene has CDR1 DFQATT and CDR2 SNEGSKA (reference sequence). In DNA form, the CDR3 reads TGCAGTGCCGCGCGCTCCGACAATGAGCAGTTCTTC. As protein: CSAARSDNEQFF.

Note on this clonotype: It may be a read error: a sequence one base away is much more abundant. J is TRBJ2-3 and V is TRBV6-2 or TRBV6-3; D remains ambiguous. Germline V gene sequence: CDR1 MNHEY, CDR2 SVGEGT. CDR3 size: 11 residues. Deletions cut 7 bases from V and 7 bases from J, with 9 bases between. Here the CDR3 DNA reads TGTGCCAGCACTTCTCTGAATACGCAGTATTTT. Protein sequence: CASTSLNTQYF.

About this clonotype itself: Sequence at one end of the junction differs from germline and may be a read error. The chain combines TRBV5-1 with TRBJ2-7, with a tentative D call TRBD2 (7 bases). The CDR3 sequence is 15 residues long. Germline assignment: CDR1 SGHRS and CDR2 YFSETQ. The CDR3 coding sequence is TGCGCCGGCAGCTTGGGGGGGGCCCTATCCTACAAGCAGTACTTC. As protein: CAGSLGGALSYKQYF.

The chain has TRBV29-1 and TRBJ2-3, with 7 bases identical to TRBD2. After removal of 5 bases from V and 6 bases from J, the junction contained 14 bases not matched to a gene. This CDR3 contains 15 residues. The germline gives CDR1 SQVTM, CDR2 ANQGSEA. The CDR3 here is CSVSGASERGDTQYF. In DNA, the CDR3 is TGCAGCGTTAGCGGGGCTAGCGAGAGAGGGGATACGCAGTATTTT.

This chain links TRBV5-1 with TRBJ2-3; 7 bases align to TRBD1. V shed 4 bases and J 6 bases; nucleotides not matched to a gene: 8. The CDR3 runs to 14 residues. The germline gives CDR1 SGHRS, CDR2 YFSETQ. CDR3 protein: CASSQGQAADTQYF. CDR3 nucleotides: TGCGCCAGCAGCCAAGGACAGGCGGCGGATACGCAGTATTTT.